The 8 T cell receptor beta chains given below trace back to one sample, sequenced in a study of lymphopenia after photon versus proton radiotherapy (dated by TCRdb to between 2017 and 2020). The library was made by the immunoSEQ multiplex PCR assay. The immuneACCESS repertoire file appears here via TCRdb, limited to in-frame rearrangements. These files lack a portion of the clones; in checked studies, under half of the deficit traces to unresolved V genes, and the cause of the others is not known. The sample includes approximately 24,000 clones, with about 91% observed a single time. The ten largest clones represent around 19% of the sample. The sequencing used peripheral blood, collected from a patient treated with photon-based radiotherapy. The receptors stem from a man between 45 and 60 years old with gastric cancer.

The chain links TRBV7-6 to TRBJ1-1, with unresolved D. V lost 0 bases, J lost 7 bases, and 9 bases lay in between. The CDR3 sequence is 13 residues long. Germline V gene lookup returns CDR1 SGHVS and CDR2 FNYEAQ. The CDR3 DNA reads as TGTGCCAGCAGCTTAGCGCTGGGGTTTGAAGCTTTCTTT. This gives the protein CASSLALGFEAFF.

V is TRBV6-1 and J is TRBJ2-5; maybe TRBD2 (6 bases). The CDR3 has 15 residues. With 0 bases removed from V and 1 base from J, the gap between germline ends came to 9 bases. Germline V gene lookup returns CDR1 MNHNS and CDR2 SASEGT. CDR3 sequence: CASSEALSGQETQYF. The CDR3 DNA reads TGTGCCAGCAGTGAAGCGCTTAGCGGCCAAGAGACCCAGTACTTC.

This clone was counted a single time. This chain links TRBV9 with TRBJ2-7, with no clear D. Germline V gene data show CDR1 as SGDLS and CDR2 as YYNGEE. The V end was cut by 0 bases, the J end by 7 bases, with 17 bases between. The CDR3 is 15 residues long. In DNA, the CDR3 is TGTGCCAGCAGCGTAGACCCGAGCCCCTCAAGGGAGCAGTACTTC. It specifies CASSVDPSPSREQYF.

This clone has just a few counts. This rearrangement joins TRBV6-4 to TRBJ2-2, with 7 positions matching TRBD2. CDR3 length equals 14 residues. Germline CDR1 and CDR2: MRHNA and SNTAGT. With V trimmed by 2 bases and J by 3 bases, 0 bases remained unmatched. For the CDR3, the DNA is TGTGCCAGCAGTGACGGACTAGACACCGGGGAGCTGTTTTTT. Translated, it gives CASSDGLDTGELFF.

The chain is built from TRBV6-5 and TRBJ2-2; D perhaps matches TRBD1 (5 bases). Germline assignment: CDR1 MNHEY and CDR2 SVGAGI. The CDR3 is made up of 15 amino acids. Trimming pared 5 bases from V and 3 bases from J, leaving 13 bases between. CDR3 region: CASSRTFADTGELFF. CDR3 nucleotide sequence: TGTGCCAGCAGTAGGACATTCGCGGACACCGGGGAGCTGTTTTTT.

V gene TRBV5-1 combines with J gene TRBJ2-3; 11 positions match TRBD2. The length of the CDR3 is 16 residues. Germline assignment: CDR1 SGHRS and CDR2 YFSETQ. V shed 1 base and J 5 bases; nucleotides not matched to a gene: 6. The CDR3: CASSLWLAGGEDTQYF. CDR3 nucleotide sequence: TGCGCCAGCAGCTTGTGGCTAGCGGGGGGCGAAGATACGCAGTATTTT.

This chain links TRBV19 with TRBJ2-1, with D hard to call. CDR3 size: 12 residues. Germline CDR1 LNHDA, CDR2 SQIVND (reference sequence). The V end was cut by 3 bases, the J end by 10 bases, with 10 bases between. The CDR3 DNA is TGTGCCAGTAGTATGGCTACCCTCGAGCAGTTCTTC. It encodes CASSMATLEQFF.

DNA of the CDR3: TGTGCCAGCTCACCCTCAATGAACACTGAAGCTTTCTTT. Encoded protein: CASSPSMNTEAFF. The rearrangement links TRBV18 to TRBJ1-1; D remains unclear. The CDR3 runs to 13 residues. In germline, CDR1 is KGHSH, CDR2 LQKENI. V lost 3 bases, J lost 0 bases, and 5 bases lay in between.